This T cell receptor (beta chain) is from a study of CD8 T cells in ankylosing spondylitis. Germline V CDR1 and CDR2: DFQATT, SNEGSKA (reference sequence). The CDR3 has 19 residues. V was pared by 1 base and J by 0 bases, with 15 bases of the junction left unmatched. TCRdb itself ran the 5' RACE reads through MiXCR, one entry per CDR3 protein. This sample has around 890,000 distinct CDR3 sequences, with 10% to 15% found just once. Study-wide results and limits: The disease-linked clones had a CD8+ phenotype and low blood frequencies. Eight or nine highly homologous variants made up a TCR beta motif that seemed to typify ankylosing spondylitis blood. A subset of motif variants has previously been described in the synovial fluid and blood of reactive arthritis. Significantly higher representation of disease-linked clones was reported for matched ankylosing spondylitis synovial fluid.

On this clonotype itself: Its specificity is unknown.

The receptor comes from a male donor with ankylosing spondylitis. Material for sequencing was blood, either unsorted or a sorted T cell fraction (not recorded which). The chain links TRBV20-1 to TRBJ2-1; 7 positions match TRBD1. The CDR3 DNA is TGCAGTGCTAGAGGGACAGGCGGGCTTGGGGGCCGCTCCTACAATGAGCAGTTCTTC. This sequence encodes CSARGTGGLGGRSYNEQFF.